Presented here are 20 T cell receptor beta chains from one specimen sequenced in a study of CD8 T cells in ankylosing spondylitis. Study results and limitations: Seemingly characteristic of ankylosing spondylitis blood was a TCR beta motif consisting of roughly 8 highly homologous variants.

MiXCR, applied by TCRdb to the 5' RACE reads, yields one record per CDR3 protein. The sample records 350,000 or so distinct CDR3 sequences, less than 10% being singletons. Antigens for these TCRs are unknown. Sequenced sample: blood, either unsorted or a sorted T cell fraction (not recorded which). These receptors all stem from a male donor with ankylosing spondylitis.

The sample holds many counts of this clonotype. CDR3 region: CASITASNYGYTF. Written as DNA, the CDR3 is TGTGCCAGCATAACAGCCTCCAACTATGGCTACACCTTC. The chain has TRBV7-9 and TRBJ1-2; D is unresolved. The length of the CDR3 is 13 residues. V lost 7 bases to trimming and J lost 2 bases, with 11 bases between them. Germline CDR1 and CDR2: SEHNR and FQNEAQ (reference sequence).

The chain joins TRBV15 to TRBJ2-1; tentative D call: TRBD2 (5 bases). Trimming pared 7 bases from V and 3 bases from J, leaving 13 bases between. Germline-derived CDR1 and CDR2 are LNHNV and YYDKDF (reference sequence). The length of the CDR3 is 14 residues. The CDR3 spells CATTTGFHYNEQFF. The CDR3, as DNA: TGTGCCACCACCACGGGATTCCACTACAATGAGCAGTTCTTC.

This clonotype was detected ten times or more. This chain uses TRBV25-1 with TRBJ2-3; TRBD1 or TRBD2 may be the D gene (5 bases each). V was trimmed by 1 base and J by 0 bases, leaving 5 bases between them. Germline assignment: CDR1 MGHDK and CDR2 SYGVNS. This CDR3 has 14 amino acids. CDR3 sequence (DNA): TGTGCCAGCAGTGAATGGGGGAGCACAGATACGCAGTATTTT. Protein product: CASSEWGSTDTQYF. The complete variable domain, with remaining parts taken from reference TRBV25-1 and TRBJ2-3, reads EADIYQTPRYLVIGTGKKITLECSQTMGHDKMYWYQQDPGMELHLIHYSYGVNSTEKGDLSSESTVSRIRTEHFPLTLESARPSHTSQYLCASSEWGSTDTQYFGPGTRLTVL.

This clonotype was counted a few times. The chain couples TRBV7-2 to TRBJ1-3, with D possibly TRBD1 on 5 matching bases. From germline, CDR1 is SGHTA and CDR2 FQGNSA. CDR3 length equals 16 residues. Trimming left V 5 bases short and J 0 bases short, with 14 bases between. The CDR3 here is CASSLRWGSSGNTIYF. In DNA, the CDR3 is TGTGCCAGCAGCCTTAGATGGGGGAGCTCTGGAAACACCATATATTTT.

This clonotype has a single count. The CDR3 loop is CASSILGVPQPQHF. CDR3 nucleotide sequence: TGTGCCAGTAGTATCTTAGGGGTCCCGCAGCCCCAGCATTTT. The chain links TRBV19 to TRBJ1-5; D may be TRBD1 (5 bases). Germline CDR1 and CDR2: LNHDA and SQIVND (reference sequence). Deletions cut 3 bases from V and 7 bases from J, with 13 bases between. CDR3 size: 14 residues.

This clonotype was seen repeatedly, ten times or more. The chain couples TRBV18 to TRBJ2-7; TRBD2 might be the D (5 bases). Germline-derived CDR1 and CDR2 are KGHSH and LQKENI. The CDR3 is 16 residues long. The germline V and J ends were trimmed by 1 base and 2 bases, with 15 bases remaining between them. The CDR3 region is CASSPLQLDSTYEQYF. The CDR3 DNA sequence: TGTGCCAGCTCACCACTTCAACTAGACTCTACCTACGAGCAGTACTTC.

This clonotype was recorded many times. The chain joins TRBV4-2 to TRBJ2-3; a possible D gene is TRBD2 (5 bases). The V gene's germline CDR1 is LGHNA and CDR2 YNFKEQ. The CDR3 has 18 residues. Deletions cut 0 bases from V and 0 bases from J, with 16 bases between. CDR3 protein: CASSQDVMAGASTDTQYF. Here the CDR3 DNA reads TGTGCCAGCAGCCAAGATGTCATGGCGGGTGCTAGCACAGATACGCAGTATTTT.

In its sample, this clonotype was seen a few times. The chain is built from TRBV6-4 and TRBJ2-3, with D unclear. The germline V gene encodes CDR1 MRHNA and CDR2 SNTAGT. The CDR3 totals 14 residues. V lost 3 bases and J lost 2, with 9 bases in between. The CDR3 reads CASSEGPFTDTQYF. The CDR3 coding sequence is TGTGCCAGCAGTGAAGGGCCCTTCACAGATACGCAGTATTTT.

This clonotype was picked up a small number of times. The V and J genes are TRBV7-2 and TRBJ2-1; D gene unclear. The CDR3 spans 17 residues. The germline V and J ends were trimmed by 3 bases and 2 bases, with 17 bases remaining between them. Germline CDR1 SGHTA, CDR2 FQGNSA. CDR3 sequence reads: CASSFVSAAAAYNEQFF. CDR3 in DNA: TGTGCCAGCAGCTTTGTGTCGGCAGCCGCAGCCTACAATGAGCAGTTCTTC.

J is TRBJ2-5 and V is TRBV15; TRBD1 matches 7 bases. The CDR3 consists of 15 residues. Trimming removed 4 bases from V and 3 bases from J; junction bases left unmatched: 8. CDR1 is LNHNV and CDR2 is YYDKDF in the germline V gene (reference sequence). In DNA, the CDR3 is TGTGCCACCAGCACCCGGTCGGGGACAGAAGAGACCCAGTACTTC. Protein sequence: CATSTRSGTEETQYF. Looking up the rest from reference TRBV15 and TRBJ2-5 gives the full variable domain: DAMVIQNPRYQVTQFGKPVTLSCSQTLNHNVMYWYQQKSSQAPKLLFHYYDKDFNNEADTPDNFQSRRPNTSFCFLDIRSPGLGDTAMYLCATSTRSGTEETQYFGPGTRLLVL.

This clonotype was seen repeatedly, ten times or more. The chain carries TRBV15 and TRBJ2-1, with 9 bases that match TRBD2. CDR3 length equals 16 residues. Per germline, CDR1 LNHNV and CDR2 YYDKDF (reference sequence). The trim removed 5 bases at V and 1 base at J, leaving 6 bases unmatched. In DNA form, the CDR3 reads TGTGCCACCAGCGGGTTAGCGGGAGCGTCCTACAATGAGCAGTTCTTC. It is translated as CATSGLAGASYNEQFF.

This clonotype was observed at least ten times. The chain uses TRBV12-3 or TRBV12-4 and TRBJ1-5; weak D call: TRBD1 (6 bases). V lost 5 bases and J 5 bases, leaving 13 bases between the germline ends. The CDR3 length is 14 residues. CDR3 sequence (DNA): TGTGCCAGCAGTCTCGGACAGCGGGATCAGCCCCAGCATTTT. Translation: CASSLGQRDQPQHF.

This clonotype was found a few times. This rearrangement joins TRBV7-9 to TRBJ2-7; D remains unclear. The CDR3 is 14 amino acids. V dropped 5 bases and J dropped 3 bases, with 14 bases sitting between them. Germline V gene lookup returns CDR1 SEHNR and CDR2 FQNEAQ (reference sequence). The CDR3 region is CASSPPGPLYEQYF. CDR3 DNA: TGTGCCAGCAGCCCCCCGGGCCCACTCTACGAGCAGTACTTC.

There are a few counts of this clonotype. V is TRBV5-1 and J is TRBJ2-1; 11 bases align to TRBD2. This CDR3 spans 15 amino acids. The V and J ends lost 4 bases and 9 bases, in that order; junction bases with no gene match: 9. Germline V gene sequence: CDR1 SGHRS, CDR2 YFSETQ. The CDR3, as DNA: TGCGCCAGCAGCAAACTAGCGGGAGCCCAGGGTGAGCAGTTCTTC. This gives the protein CASSKLAGAQGEQFF.

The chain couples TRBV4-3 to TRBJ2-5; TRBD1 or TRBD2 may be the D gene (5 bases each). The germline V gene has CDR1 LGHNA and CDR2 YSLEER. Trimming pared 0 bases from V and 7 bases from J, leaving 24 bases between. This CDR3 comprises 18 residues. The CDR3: CASSQDFLGPAIAGTQYF. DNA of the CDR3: TGCGCCAGCAGCCAAGATTTCTTGGGACCAGCAATTGCTGGGACCCAGTACTTC.

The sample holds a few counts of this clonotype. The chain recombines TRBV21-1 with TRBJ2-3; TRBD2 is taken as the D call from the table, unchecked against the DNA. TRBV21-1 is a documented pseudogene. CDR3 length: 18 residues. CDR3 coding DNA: TGTGCCAGCAGCACCCCTAGTGGGGGGACGGGAAGCACAGATACGCAGTATTTT. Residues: CASSTPSGGTGSTDTQYF.

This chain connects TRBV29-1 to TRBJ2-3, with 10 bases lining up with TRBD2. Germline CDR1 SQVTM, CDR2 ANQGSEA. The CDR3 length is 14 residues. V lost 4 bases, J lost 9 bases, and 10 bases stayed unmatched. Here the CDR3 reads CSVVPAGGPGTQYF. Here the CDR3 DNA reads TGCAGCGTTGTTCCAGCGGGAGGGCCGGGCACGCAGTATTTT.

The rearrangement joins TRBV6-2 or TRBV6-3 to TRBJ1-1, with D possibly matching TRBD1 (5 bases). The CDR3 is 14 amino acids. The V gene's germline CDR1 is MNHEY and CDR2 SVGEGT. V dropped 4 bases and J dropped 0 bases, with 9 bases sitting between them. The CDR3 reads CASSSPGLNTEAFF. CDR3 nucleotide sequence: TGTGCCAGCAGTTCACCAGGGTTGAACACTGAAGCTTTCTTT.

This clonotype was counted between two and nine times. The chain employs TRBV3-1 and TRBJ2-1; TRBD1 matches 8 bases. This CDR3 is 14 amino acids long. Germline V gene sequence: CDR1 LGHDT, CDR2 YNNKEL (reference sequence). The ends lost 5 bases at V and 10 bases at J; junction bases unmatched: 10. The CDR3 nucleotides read TGTGCCAGCAGCGGAGGACAGGGACCCAGGGAGCAGTTCTTC. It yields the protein CASSGGQGPREQFF.

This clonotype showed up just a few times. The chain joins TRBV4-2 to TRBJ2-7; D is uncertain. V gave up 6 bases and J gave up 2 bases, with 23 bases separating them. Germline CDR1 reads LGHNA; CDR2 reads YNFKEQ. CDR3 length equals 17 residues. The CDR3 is CASSPLPRRAEPYEQYF. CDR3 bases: TGTGCCAGCAGTCCCTTACCCCGCCGGGCCGAGCCCTACGAGCAGTACTTC.